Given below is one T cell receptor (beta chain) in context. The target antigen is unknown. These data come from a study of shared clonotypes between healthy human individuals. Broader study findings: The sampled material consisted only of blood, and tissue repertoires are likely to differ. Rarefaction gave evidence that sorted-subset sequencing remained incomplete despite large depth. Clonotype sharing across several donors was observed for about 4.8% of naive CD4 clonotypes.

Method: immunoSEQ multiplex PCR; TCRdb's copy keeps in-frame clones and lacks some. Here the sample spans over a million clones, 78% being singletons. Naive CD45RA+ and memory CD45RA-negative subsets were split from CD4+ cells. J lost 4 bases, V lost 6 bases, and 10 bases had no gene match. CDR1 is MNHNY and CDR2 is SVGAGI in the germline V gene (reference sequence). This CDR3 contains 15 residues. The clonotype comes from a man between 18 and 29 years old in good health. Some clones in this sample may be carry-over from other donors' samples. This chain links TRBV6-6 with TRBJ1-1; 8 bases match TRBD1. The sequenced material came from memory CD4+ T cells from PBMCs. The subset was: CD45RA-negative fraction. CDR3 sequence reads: CASRYSGQGGTEAFF. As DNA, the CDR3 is TGTGCCAGCAGGTACAGCGGACAGGGAGGCACTGAAGCTTTCTTT.